The clone carrying this TCR beta chain occurred a few times. What it recognizes is unknown. PCR was performed using 60 Vbeta and 13 Jbeta primers. Using immunoSEQ multiplex PCR, the repertoire was profiled, and TCRdb retains in-frame clones only, with some absent. The table shows more than 90,000 clones, with over 65% occurring only once. This entry is derived from a study of cytomegalovirus exposure and HLA in healthy donors. Study background: From donors who were HLA-typed, an early data release held 80 million to 85 million unique TCRs. Of approximately 400 genotyped donors, about 81% clustered with self-reported Caucasian donors.

Findings and caveats of the study: At a 0.05 false discovery rate, a later analysis found about 17,000 TCR beta sequences to be associated with HLA alleles. A prior analysis recorded that most TCR beta V segments were productive about 87% or about 30% of the time.

Sequenced: PBMCs. The TCR sequence derives from a woman aged 25 to 45 in good health and CMV-seronegative.

The CDR3 spells CAWSVLGNTIYF. In nucleotides, the CDR3 is TGTGCCTGGAGTGTACTGGGAAACACCATATATTTT. This sequence joins TRBV30 and TRBJ1-3; D is unclear. Trimming pared 0 bases from V and 4 bases from J, leaving 4 bases between. CDR1 GTSNPN and CDR2 SVGIG come from the germline V gene (reference sequence). The CDR3 is 12 amino acids. Full variable domain (missing parts from reference TRBV30 and TRBJ1-3): SQTIHQWPATLVQPVGSPLSLECTVEGTSNPNLYWYRQAAGRGLQLLFYSVGIGQISSEVPQNLSASRPQDRQFILSSKKLLLSDSGFYLCAWSVLGNTIYFGEGSWLTVV.